This T cell receptor beta chain was recovered during a study of cytomegalovirus exposure and HLA in healthy donors. General study points: More clonal expansion characterized HLA-associated TCR beta chains than equally common others in a later analysis. There was a cluster of highly shared sequence variants that was likely a sequencing artifact. An analysis that was carried out later associated approximately 17,000 TCR beta sequences with HLA alleles at 0.05 false discovery rate.

Germline loops: CDR1 SGHRS, CDR2 YFSETQ. CDR3 length: 17 residues. Trimming stripped 4 bases from V and 0 bases from J, with 19 bases between. The study sampled nominally healthy donors, though unrecorded immune exposures were likely. With regard to this clone: No antigen is known for it.

The PCR used 60 Vbeta and 13 Jbeta primers. TCRdb keeps only in-frame clones here, not all; method: immunoSEQ multiplex PCR. This sample has 150,000 to 200,000 clones, with roughly two thirds found just once. The sequence derives from a woman aged 40 to 50 in good health and CMV-seropositive. The genes are TRBV5-1 and TRBJ1-1; perhaps TRBD1 as D (5 bases). The sequencing sample was made of PBMCs. The CDR3 DNA is TGCGCCAGCAGCCAATGGGGGGAGACAGAACTGAACACTGAAGCTTTCTTT. Its protein is CASSQWGETELNTEAFF.